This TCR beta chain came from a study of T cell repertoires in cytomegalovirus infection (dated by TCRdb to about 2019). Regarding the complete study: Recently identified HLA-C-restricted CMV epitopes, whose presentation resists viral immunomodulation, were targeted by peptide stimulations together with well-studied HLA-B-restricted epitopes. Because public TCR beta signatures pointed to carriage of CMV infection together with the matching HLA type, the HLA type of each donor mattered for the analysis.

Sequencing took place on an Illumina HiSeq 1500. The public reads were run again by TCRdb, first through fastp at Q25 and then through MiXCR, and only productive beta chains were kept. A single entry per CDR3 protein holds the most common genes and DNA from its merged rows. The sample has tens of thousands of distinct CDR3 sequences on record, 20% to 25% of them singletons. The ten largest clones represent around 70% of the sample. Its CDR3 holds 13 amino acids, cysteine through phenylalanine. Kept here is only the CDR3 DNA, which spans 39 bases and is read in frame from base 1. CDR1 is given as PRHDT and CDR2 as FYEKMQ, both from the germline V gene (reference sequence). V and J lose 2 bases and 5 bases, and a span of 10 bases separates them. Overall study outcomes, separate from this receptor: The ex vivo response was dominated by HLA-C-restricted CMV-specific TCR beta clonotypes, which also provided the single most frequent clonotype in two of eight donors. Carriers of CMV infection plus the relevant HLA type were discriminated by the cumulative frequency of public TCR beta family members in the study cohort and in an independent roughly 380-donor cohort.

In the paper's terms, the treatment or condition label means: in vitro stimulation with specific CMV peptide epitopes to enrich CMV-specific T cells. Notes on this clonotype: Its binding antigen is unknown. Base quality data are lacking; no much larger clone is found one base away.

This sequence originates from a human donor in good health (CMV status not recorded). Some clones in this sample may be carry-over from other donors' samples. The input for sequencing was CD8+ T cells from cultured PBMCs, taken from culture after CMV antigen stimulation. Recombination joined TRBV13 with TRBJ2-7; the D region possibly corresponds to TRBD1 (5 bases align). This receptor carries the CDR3 CASSLNRFDEQYF. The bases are TGTGCCAGCAGCTTAAACAGGTTTGACGAGCAGTACTTC.